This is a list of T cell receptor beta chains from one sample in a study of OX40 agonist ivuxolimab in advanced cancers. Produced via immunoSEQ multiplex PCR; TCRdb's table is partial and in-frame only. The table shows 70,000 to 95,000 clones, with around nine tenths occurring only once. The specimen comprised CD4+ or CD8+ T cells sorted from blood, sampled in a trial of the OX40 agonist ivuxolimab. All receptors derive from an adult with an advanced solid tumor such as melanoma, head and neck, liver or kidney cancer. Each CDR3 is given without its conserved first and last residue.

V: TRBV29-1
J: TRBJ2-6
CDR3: SVEESRAGANVLT

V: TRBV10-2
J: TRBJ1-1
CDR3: ASSEFPLGDENTEAF

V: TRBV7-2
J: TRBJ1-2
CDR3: ASSLDPDRAYGYT

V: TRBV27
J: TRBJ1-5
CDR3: ASNQRGLNQPQH

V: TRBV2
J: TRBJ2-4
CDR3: ASRIPGESNIQY

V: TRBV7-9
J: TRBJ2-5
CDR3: ASSLRTSGKIQETQY

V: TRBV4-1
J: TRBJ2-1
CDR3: ASSRRRVDEQF

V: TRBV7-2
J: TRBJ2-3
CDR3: ASSLAGTAADTQY

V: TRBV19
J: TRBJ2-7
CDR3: ASSARDSDLEQY

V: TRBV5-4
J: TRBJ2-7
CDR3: ASSFGGISSYEQY

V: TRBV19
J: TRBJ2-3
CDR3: ASSIGGESTDTQY

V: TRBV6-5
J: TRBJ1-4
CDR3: ASSRTGGDEKLF

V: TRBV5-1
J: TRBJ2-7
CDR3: ASSSHAATHGEQY

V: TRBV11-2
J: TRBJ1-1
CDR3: ASSLRTGSQLEAF

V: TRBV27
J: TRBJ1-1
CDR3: ASSWQLNTEAF

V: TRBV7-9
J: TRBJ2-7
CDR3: ASSLAITSGAYEQY

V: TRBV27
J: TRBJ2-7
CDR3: ASRHRRGSGSPTYEQY

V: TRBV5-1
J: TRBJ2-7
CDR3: ASSDRTGQIYEQY

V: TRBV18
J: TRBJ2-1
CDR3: ASSLLPTSGSFSYNEQF

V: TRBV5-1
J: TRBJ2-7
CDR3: ASSSYLDRRTYEQY

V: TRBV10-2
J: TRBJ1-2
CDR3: ASGAYGREGYGYT

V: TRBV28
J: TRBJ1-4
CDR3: ASSFLRGEKLF

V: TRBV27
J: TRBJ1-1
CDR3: ASSFTSVLNTEAF

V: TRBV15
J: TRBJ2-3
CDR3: ATSNGQRASLRDTQY

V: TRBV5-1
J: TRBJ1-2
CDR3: ASSLATGPANYGYT

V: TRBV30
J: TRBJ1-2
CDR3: ARGGGGYT

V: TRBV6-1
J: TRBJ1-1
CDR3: ASRGPLVGDTEAF

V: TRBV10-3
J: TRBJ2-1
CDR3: AITPSGGPSNEQF

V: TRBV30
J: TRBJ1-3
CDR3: AWMDRGSGNTIY

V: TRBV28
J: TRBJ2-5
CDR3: ASTRPGAETQY

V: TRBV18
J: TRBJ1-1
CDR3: ASSPGVGTEAF

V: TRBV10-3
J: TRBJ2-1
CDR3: ATETQGNEQF

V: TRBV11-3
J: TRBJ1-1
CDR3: ASSPSNTEAF

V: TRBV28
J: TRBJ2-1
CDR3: ASSGTEGAPNEQF

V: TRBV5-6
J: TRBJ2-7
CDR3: ASSLGTSGRLYEQY

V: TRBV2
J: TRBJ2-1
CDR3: ASKEGGYNEQF

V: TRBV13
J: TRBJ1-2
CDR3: ASSLLRDPNYGYT

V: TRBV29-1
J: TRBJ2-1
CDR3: SAPGGEAYNEQF

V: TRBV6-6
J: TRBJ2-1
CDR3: ASSYLGLAGENEQF

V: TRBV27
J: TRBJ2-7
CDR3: ASSLWGVSYEQY

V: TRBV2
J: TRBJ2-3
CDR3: AIGRTSGTRDTQY

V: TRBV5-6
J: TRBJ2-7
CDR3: ASSLLGLGGRNEQY

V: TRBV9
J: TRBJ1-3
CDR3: ASSPRLQTGPRNTIY

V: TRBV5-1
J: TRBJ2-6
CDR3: ASRAFITGTGLDGANVLT

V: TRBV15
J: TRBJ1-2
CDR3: ATSRPQDRGLYGYT

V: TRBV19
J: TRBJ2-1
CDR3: ASSAAGGPDEQF

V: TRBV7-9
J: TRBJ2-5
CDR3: ASSLRDRVPNQETQY

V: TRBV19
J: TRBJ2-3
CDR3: ASSIGRAGTDTQY

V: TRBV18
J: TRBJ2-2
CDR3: ASTRDRGRTGELF

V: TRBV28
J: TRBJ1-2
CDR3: ASSSLEGRFT

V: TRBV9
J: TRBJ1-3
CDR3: ASSLRGSSGNTIY

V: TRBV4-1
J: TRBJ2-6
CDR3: ASSQDKGRGDGANVLT

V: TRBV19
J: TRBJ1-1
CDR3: ASSIGRRTEAF